The source of this T cell receptor (beta chain) is a study of beta chain features in type 1 diabetes. Study in general: Over all samples combined, some 110 million sorted cells were examined. Findings and limits, study-wide: The study found moderately but significantly shorter TCRB CDR3s in all four CD4+ subsets of Type 1 diabetes patients.

In the case of this clone: Its antigen is unidentified. A junction end diverges from the germline sequence, so it may reflect a read error.

A single heparinised draw of approximately 0.11 L on average was taken per donor. Via CD45RO/CCR7/CD25/CD127/CD95/CD27, cells of the CD4+ naive, central memory, regulatory and stem cell-like memory subsets were sorted. The CDR3 consists of 16 residues. CDR1 SGHAT and CDR2 FQNNGV come from the germline V gene. The entirety of the isolated RNA underwent reverse transcription, so expressed TCRB transcripts were sequenced. Repertoires were generated with immunoSEQ multiplex PCR, while TCRdb's copy carries only in-frame clones and drops some. The sample records hundreds of thousands of clones, 11% being singletons.

The sequenced sample was naive CD4+ T cells from blood. This TCR was sampled from a man younger than 45 with type 1 diabetes. The chain recombines TRBV11-2 with TRBJ2-5, with TRBD1 as a possible D gene (8 bases). The CDR3 reads CASSSQGGGGQATQYF. The CDR3 region has the DNA TGTGCCAGCAGTTCACAGGGGGGGGGCGGGCAAGCGACCCAGTACTTC.